Sequencing of this T cell receptor (beta chain) was carried out in a study of regulatory T cells in long-lasting Graves disease. This clonotype has just a few counts. The antigen remains unidentified. Study-wide results and caveats: Favored gene segments in persistent disease were TRBV28, TRBJ1-2 and TRBJ2-5.

Researchers made TCR beta libraries by using iRepertoire HTBI primers and running Arm-PCR on CDR3 regions. Via MiXCR, TCRdb re-called the multiplex PCR reads, giving one row per CDR3 protein. The repertoire holds over 450,000 distinct CDR3 sequences, under 25% seen once, with roughly 6.9% in the top ten. Time point denoted: persistent/refractory GD, antithyroid drugs over 5 years with positive TRAb. The TCR library used RNA extracted from PBMCs. Germline V gene lookup returns CDR1 SGHTA and CDR2 FQGNSA. With 5 bases removed from V and 4 bases from J, the gap between germline ends came to 15 bases. This CDR3 is 14 amino acids long.

The receptor was derived from a female donor with Graves disease. The material was peripheral blood mononuclear cells (PBMCs), obtained when the disease was refractory, from a patient treated with antithyroid drugs. J is TRBJ2-7 and V is TRBV7-2; D perhaps matches TRBD2 (5 bases). The CDR3 here is CASSRTEGSYEQYF. In nucleotides, the CDR3 is TGTGCCAGCAGCCGAACCGAAGGGAGTTACGAGCAGTACTTC.